One T cell receptor beta chain is described in this entry. Germline-derived CDR1 and CDR2 are LNHNV and YYDKDF (reference sequence). V lost 3 bases to trimming and J lost 4 bases, with 6 bases between them. The CDR3 consists of 12 residues. TCRdb recomputed calls from the RT-PCR reads with MiXCR, one row per CDR3 protein. The data show 920,000 or so distinct CDR3 sequences, with approximately 18% seen just once and 6% held by the top ten. This specimen comes from a study of patients and donors after allogeneic stem cell transplantation. The genes are TRBV15 and TRBJ2-5; D is uncertain. The receptor was derived from a human donor who was either an allogeneic HSCT recipient or a stem cell or donor lymphocyte infusion donor (not recorded which). It is not recorded whose cells these are; they may come from a transplant donor. The sequenced sample consisted of blood, either unsorted or a sorted T cell fraction (not recorded which). The CDR3 loop reads CATSSRSETQYF. DNA for the CDR3: TGTGCCACCAGCAGTAGATCAGAGACCCAGTACTTC.